The 30 T cell receptor beta chains given below trace back to one sample, sequenced in a study of cytomegalovirus exposure and HLA in healthy donors (TCRdb year 2017). The protocol used for the library was the immunoSEQ multiplex PCR assay. For the multiplex PCR, a mixture combining 60 forward primers for TCR Vbeta segments and 13 reverse primers for TCR Jbeta segments was used. In its TCRdb copy, this immuneACCESS table keeps in-frame sequences only and misses some clones. Where compared with another copy, unresolved V genes explain less than half of these, and the others have no known cause. Counted in this sample were fewer than 85,000 clones; roughly 72% of them appeared once. Around 10% of the sample lies in the top ten. The sequenced sample consisted of PBMCs. The receptors stem from a woman aged 35 to 49 in good health and CMV-seropositive.

This chain links TRBV6-5 with TRBJ2-1, with 13 bases identical to TRBD2. This CDR3 has 16 amino acids. The germline CDR1 and CDR2 sequences are MNHEY and SVGAGI. V shed 2 bases, J shed 6 bases, and the junction held 4 bases outside the gene matches. CDR3 DNA: TGTGCCAGCAGTTACGGACTAGCGGGAGTTGGCAATGAGCAGTTCTTC. This codes for CASSYGLAGVGNEQFF.

The chain uses TRBV7-9 and TRBJ2-1; TRBD2 might be the D (6 bases). The CDR3 is 15 residues long. V lost 4 bases, J lost 4 bases, and 14 bases lay in between. Germline-derived CDR1 and CDR2 are SEHNR and FQNEAQ (reference sequence). CDR3 in amino acids: CASSSRGNDYNEQFF. In nucleotides, the CDR3 is TGTGCCAGCAGCTCGCGGGGTAATGATTACAATGAGCAGTTCTTC.

The sample holds a few counts of this clone. The chain combines TRBV28 with TRBJ1-4; 9 bases map to TRBD1. This CDR3 region has 15 residues. Losses at the gene ends were 5 bases for V and 8 bases for J; bases not matched to a gene: 9. Germline V gene data show CDR1 as MDHEN and CDR2 as SYDVKM. The CDR3 loop reads CASSPVTGGWEKLFF. CDR3 nucleotide sequence: TGTGCCAGCAGTCCAGTGACAGGGGGTTGGGAAAAACTGTTTTTT.

The chain combines TRBV5-1 with TRBJ1-5; D may be TRBD1 (5 bases). This CDR3 contains 15 residues. The V end was cut by 0 bases, the J end by 4 bases, with 11 bases between. Germline CDR1 and CDR2: SGHRS and YFSETQ. The CDR3 loop reads CASSLGGTGNQPQHF. As DNA, the CDR3 is TGCGCCAGCAGCTTGGGGGGAACAGGAAATCAGCCCCAGCATTTT.

This clone was picked up a small number of times. The rearrangement joins TRBV7-3 to TRBJ2-3; unclear D gene. In germline, CDR1 is SGHTA, CDR2 FQGTGA. The CDR3 covers 13 residues. V was clipped by 4 bases and J by 6 bases, with 11 bases between them. In DNA form, the CDR3 reads TGTGCCAGCAGCTCATTAGATCTGGATACGCAGTATTTT. Translating it yields CASSSLDLDTQYF.

The chain employs TRBV28 and TRBJ1-1, with 7 bases matching TRBD1. This CDR3 has 15 amino acids. CDR1 is MDHEN, CDR2 SYDVKM, per germline. V lost 3 bases, J lost 1 base, and 5 bases stayed unmatched. CDR3 sequence reads: CASSFEGAGNTEAFF. The CDR3 coding sequence is TGTGCCAGCAGTTTCGAGGGGGCCGGGAACACTGAAGCTTTCTTT. The full variable domain, rest sourced from reference TRBV28 and TRBJ1-1, is DVKVTQSSRYLVKRTGEKVFLECVQDMDHENMFWYRQDPGLGLRLIYFSYDVKMKEKGDIPEGYSVSREKKERFSLILESASTNQTSMYLCASSFEGAGNTEAFFGQGTRLTVV.

In this sample, this clone turned up a few times. The V gene is TRBV15, the J gene TRBJ2-3, with 8 bases matching TRBD1. The germline V gene encodes CDR1 LNHNV and CDR2 YYDKDF (reference sequence). Trimming at V came to 3 bases and at J to 3 bases, leaving 5 bases not matched to a gene. This CDR3 contains 15 residues. The CDR3 region is CATSRDRDETDTQYF. The CDR3 coding sequence is TGTGCCACCAGCAGGGACAGGGATGAGACAGATACGCAGTATTTT.

This clone appeared a single time. The chain joins TRBV14 to TRBJ2-5; D gene ambiguous. Between the trimmed V and J ends, which lost 3 bases and 4 bases, there was a span of 9 bases. This CDR3 has 13 amino acids. Germline V gives CDR1 SGHDN, CDR2 FVKESK. The CDR3 here is CASSQVGGETQYF. The CDR3 DNA reads as TGTGCCAGCAGCCAGGTTGGCGGAGAGACCCAGTACTTC.

The genes are TRBV19 and TRBJ1-4, with D unclear. The CDR3 runs to 15 residues. V lost 5 bases and J 0 bases, leaving 10 bases between the germline ends. The germline V gene encodes CDR1 LNHDA and CDR2 SQIVND (reference sequence). CDR3 coding DNA: TGTGCCAGTAGTGTTGCTATAGCAACTAATGAAAAACTGTTTTTT. Translated, it gives CASSVAIATNEKLFF.

The V and J genes are TRBV9 and TRBJ1-2; 9 bases align to TRBD1. Trimming at V came to 4 bases and at J to 4 bases, leaving 5 bases not matched to a gene. The CDR3 is 14 residues long. The germline gives CDR1 SGDLS, CDR2 YYNGEE. CDR3: CASSTQGASYGYTF. CDR3 sequence (DNA): TGTGCCAGCAGCACACAGGGGGCGTCCTATGGCTACACCTTC.

The chain carries TRBV12-5 and TRBJ1-1; no firm D call. The CDR3 has 14 amino acids. Trimming pared 6 bases from V and 5 bases from J, leaving 16 bases between. Germline V CDR1 and CDR2: LGHNT, FRNRAP. This CDR3 is CASGWEDRVTEAFF. The CDR3, as DNA: TGTGCTAGTGGCTGGGAGGACCGGGTGACTGAAGCTTTCTTT.

V is TRBV6-6 and J is TRBJ1-2; the match to TRBD1 covers 7 bases. There are 15 residues in the CDR3. The ends lost 2 bases at V and 3 bases at J; junction bases unmatched: 6. Germline V gene data show CDR1 as MNHNY and CDR2 as SVGAGI (reference sequence). In nucleotides, the CDR3 is TGTGCCAGCAGTTACCCAAGGGGGCAGGACTATGGCTACACCTTC. It encodes CASSYPRGQDYGYTF.

This sequence joins TRBV29-1 and TRBJ2-7; TRBD2 matches at 9 bases. This CDR3 comprises 15 residues. Germline V gene sequence: CDR1 SQVTM, CDR2 ANQGSEA. The V segment lost 7 bases and the J segment 5 bases; nucleotides outside the gene matches: 15. CDR3 nucleotides: TGCAGCGCCGAAGGTGGGGGTAGCGGGAGCAACGAGCAGTACTTC. Its translation is CSAEGGGSGSNEQYF.

This clone came up once. The chain links TRBV5-1 to TRBJ1-1; TRBD1 aligns across 7 bases. The trim removed 0 bases at V and 2 bases at J, leaving 1 base unmatched. Germline V gives CDR1 SGHRS, CDR2 YFSETQ. The CDR3 contains 14 residues. CDR3 residues: CASSLEGGNTEAFF. In nucleotides, the CDR3 is TGCGCCAGCAGCTTGGAAGGGGGCAACACTGAAGCTTTCTTT. The entire variable domain, with the rest obtained from reference TRBV5-1 and TRBJ1-1, is as follows: KAGVTQTPRYLIKTRGQQVTLSCSPISGHRSVSWYQQTPGQGLQFLFEYFSETQRNKGNFPGRFSGRQFSNSRSEMNVSTLELGDSALYLCASSLEGGNTEAFFGQGTRLTVV.

The chain combines TRBV5-1 with TRBJ1-2, with 7 bases that match TRBD1. CDR1 and CDR2 (germline): SGHRS, YFSETQ. V was pared by 4 bases and J by 4 bases, with 7 bases of the junction left unmatched. The CDR3 length is 14 residues. This CDR3 is CASSTTDRVYGYTF. The CDR3 nucleotides are TGCGCCAGCAGCACTACTGACAGGGTCTATGGCTACACCTTC.

This chain connects TRBV28 to TRBJ2-7, with 10 bases identical to TRBD1. The trim removed 6 bases at V and 3 bases at J, leaving 8 bases unmatched. The CDR3 is 15 amino acids. CDR1 is MDHEN, CDR2 SYDVKM, per germline. In nucleotides, the CDR3 is TGTGCCAGCAGATCTAGGACAGGGGGTGTCTACGAGCAGTACTTC. Translating it yields CASRSRTGGVYEQYF.

The chain uses TRBV27 and TRBJ1-6, with D possibly being TRBD1 (6 bases). V was trimmed by 2 bases and J by 11 bases, leaving 16 bases between them. This CDR3 contains 15 residues. Germline-derived CDR1 and CDR2 are MNHEY and SMNVEV (reference sequence). The CDR3 bases are TGTGCCAGCAGTTTAGGGTCAGGGGTTCTGACACCCCTCCACTTT. Translation: CASSLGSGVLTPLHF.

Details on this clone: At one of its ends the junction is not consistent with the germline gene, which may arise from a read error. J is TRBJ2-7 and V is TRBV2; possibly TRBD2 for D (6 bases). CDR1 is SNHLY and CDR2 is FYNNEI in the germline V gene. CDR3 length: 13 amino acids. CDR3: CASTLEGGDSRCF. CDR3 DNA: TGTGCCAGCACGTTGGAGGGCGGGGACTCAAGGTGCTTC.

The V call is TRBV30, the J call TRBJ1-2; 7 nucleotides match TRBD1. Looked up from germline, CDR1 is GTSNPN and CDR2 is SVGIG (reference sequence). The V and J ends lost 1 base and 2 bases, in that order; junction bases with no gene match: 10. This CDR3 is 16 amino acids long. CDR3 loop: CAWSGFGTERNYGYTF. The CDR3 region has the DNA TGTGCCTGGAGTGGGTTCGGGACAGAAAGAAACTATGGCTACACCTTC. The complete variable domain, with remaining parts taken from reference TRBV30 and TRBJ1-2, reads SQTIHQWPATLVQPVGSPLSLECTVEGTSNPNLYWYRQAAGRGLQLLFYSVGIGQISSEVPQNLSASRPQDRQFILSSKKLLLSDSGFYLCAWSGFGTERNYGYTFGSGTRLTVV.

A word on this clone: The germline gene is not matched at one end of the junction; a read error may be the cause. This chain uses TRBV19 with TRBJ2-6; D is perhaps TRBD2 (5 bases). This CDR3 has 15 amino acids. The germline gives CDR1 LNHDA, CDR2 SQIVND (reference sequence). CDR3 DNA sequence: TGTGCCGGTAGTAGGCTAGCATCTGGGGCCAACGTCCTGACTTTC. Protein product: CAGSRLASGANVLTF. Full variable domain (outside the CDR3, taken from reference TRBV19 and TRBJ2-6): DGGITQSPKYLFRKEGQNVTLSCEQNLNHDAMYWYRQDPGQGLRLIYYSQIVNDFQKGDIAEGYSVSREKKESFPLTVTSAQKNPTAFYLCAGSRLASGANVLTFGAGSRLTVL.

J is TRBJ1-5 and V is TRBV7-2; a weak D match, TRBD1 (6 bases). The CDR3 runs to 14 residues. V was cut by 2 bases and J by 7 bases, with 12 bases left in between. Germline-derived CDR1 and CDR2 are SGHTA and FQGNSA. DNA of the CDR3: TGTGCCAGCAGCTTATGGGCAGGGGAGCAGCCCCAGCATTTT. Its translation: CASSLWAGEQPQHF.

This sequence joins TRBV14 and TRBJ2-1; TRBD2 agrees at 13 bases. V dropped 4 bases and J dropped 7; count of bases not matched to a gene: 13. CDR3 length: 18 residues. Germline-derived CDR1 and CDR2 are SGHDN and FVKESK. The CDR3 nucleotides read TGTGCCAGCAGCCCCCGGACTAGCGGGAGTGCGTCCATGAATGAGCAGTTCTTC. Its translation is CASSPRTSGSASMNEQFF.

This clone was detected only once. The V call is TRBV2, the J call TRBJ2-7; 7 nucleotides agree with TRBD2. This CDR3 has 16 amino acids. The V and J ends lost 6 bases and 3 bases, in that order; junction bases with no gene match: 14. CDR1 is SNHLY and CDR2 is FYNNEI in the germline V gene. This CDR3 is CASRIQGIWDYYEQYF. The CDR3 DNA reads TGTGCCAGCAGGATTCAGGGTATTTGGGACTACTACGAGCAGTACTTC.

On this clone itself: The junction shows a germline mismatch at one end, possibly a read error. The rearrangement uses TRBV7-2 and TRBJ1-2, with TRBD1 matching over 9 bases. This CDR3 has 15 amino acids. Germline CDR1 reads SGHTA; CDR2 reads FQGNSA. CDR3 loop: CASSGYRGLLYGYPF. CDR3 DNA sequence: TGTGCCAGCAGCGGATACAGGGGGCTTCTCTATGGCTACCCCTTC.

This clone turned up a few times. The genes are TRBV2 and TRBJ1-4; D unclear. The length of the CDR3 is 13 residues. Trimming took off 6 bases at V and 0 bases at J, with 5 bases between the two ends. Germline V gives CDR1 SNHLY, CDR2 FYNNEI. In DNA, the CDR3 is TGTGCCAGCAGGGCAACAACTAATGAAAAACTGTTTTTT. Its protein is CASRATTNEKLFF.

J is TRBJ2-3 and V is TRBV19; D unresolved. CDR3 length: 11 residues. Trimming took 3 bases from V and 6 from J, leaving 4 bases between them. The germline V gene has CDR1 LNHDA and CDR2 SQIVND (reference sequence). Here the CDR3 reads CASSIMDTQYF. The CDR3 DNA is TGTGCCAGTAGTATTATGGATACGCAGTATTTT. The full variable domain, its missing parts supplied by reference TRBV19 and TRBJ2-3, is DGGITQSPKYLFRKEGQNVTLSCEQNLNHDAMYWYRQDPGQGLRLIYYSQIVNDFQKGDIAEGYSVSREKKESFPLTVTSAQKNPTAFYLCASSIMDTQYFGPGTRLTVL.

The chain recombines TRBV30 with TRBJ1-2; no definite D call. This CDR3 has 14 residues. The V and J ends lost 2 bases and 4 bases respectively, with 14 bases between them. From germline, CDR1 is GTSNPN and CDR2 SVGIG (reference sequence). The CDR3 spells CAWSSDGVSYGYTF. The CDR3 bases are TGTGCCTGGAGTTCGGACGGGGTCAGCTATGGCTACACCTTC. The entire variable domain, with the rest obtained from reference TRBV30 and TRBJ1-2, is as follows: SQTIHQWPATLVQPVGSPLSLECTVEGTSNPNLYWYRQAAGRGLQLLFYSVGIGQISSEVPQNLSASRPQDRQFILSSKKLLLSDSGFYLCAWSSDGVSYGYTFGSGTRLTVV.

V gene TRBV15 combines with J gene TRBJ1-3; 7 nucleotides line up with TRBD1. The germline CDR1 and CDR2 sequences are LNHNV and YYDKDF (reference sequence). The CDR3 length is 16 residues. With V trimmed by 4 bases and J by 1 base, 7 bases remained unmatched. The CDR3 DNA follows: TGTGCCACCAGCAAAGGGGACAGCAGATCTGGAAACACCATATATTTT. Translating it yields CATSKGDSRSGNTIYF.

The chain uses TRBV4-3 and TRBJ1-2; TRBD1 matches 9 bases. V lost 2 bases to trimming and J lost 4 bases; unmatched junction nucleotides: 8. Looked up from germline, CDR1 is LGHNA and CDR2 is YSLEER. This CDR3 contains 16 residues. The CDR3 loop reads CASSQPGTGTLYGYTF. CDR3 DNA: TGCGCCAGCAGCCAACCCGGGACAGGGACACTCTATGGCTACACCTTC.

The V call is TRBV5-1, the J call TRBJ2-3; D is uncertain. This CDR3 is built from 13 residues. Germline V gives CDR1 SGHRS, CDR2 YFSETQ. V was cut by 0 bases and J by 5 bases, with 7 bases left in between. The chain's CDR3 is CASSLGLRDTQYF. CDR3 in DNA: TGCGCCAGCAGCTTGGGACTGCGAGATACGCAGTATTTT.